This T cell receptor beta chain was found in a study of blood T cell repertoires in COVID-19. Across the study: T cells, B-cell-depleted T cells, or PBMCs provided the cDNA or gDNA that served as material.

Authors' methods: By means of reference gene primer amplification, nucleated cell counts were estimated. Some clones are missing from TCRdb's copy, which holds only in-frame ones; the method was immunoSEQ multiplex PCR. V and J calls and clone size are copied from that table; D and trimming were computed from the DNA. The sample lists under 400,000 clones, approximately 89% seen once, with around 3.9% in the top ten. Germline lookup yields CDR1 KGHSH and CDR2 LQKENI. The CDR3 has 14 residues. Losses at the gene ends were 6 bases for V and 8 bases for J; bases not matched to a gene: 7. The rearrangement links TRBV18 to TRBJ1-6, with 7 bases that match TRBD1. The clonotype was recovered from a woman aged 55-70 years with COVID-19, enrolled during active disease. Material: peripheral blood. CDR3 protein: CASSRGTEYSPLHF. CDR3 nucleotides: TGTGCCAGCTCGAGAGGGACAGAGTATTCACCCCTCCACTTT.